This TCR beta chain was identified during a study of T cell changes during pregnancy in multiple sclerosis. The method was immunoSEQ multiplex PCR; TCRdb's version includes in-frame clones alone and lacks a portion of them. The sample contains some 110,000 clones, about 90% of which appear only once. The clonotype originates from a female donor with multiple sclerosis, enrolled in a pregnancy study. The source was peripheral blood, collected in the third trimester of pregnancy.

The CDR3 nucleotides are TGCGCCAGCAGCTGGACAGGGGTACTAGAAGAAAAACTGTTTTTT. Its translation is CASSWTGVLEEKLFF. The chain has TRBV5-1 and TRBJ1-4; 9 positions agree with TRBD1. Looked up from germline, CDR1 is SGHRS and CDR2 is YFSETQ. With V trimmed by 3 bases and J by 8 bases, 8 bases remained unmatched. The CDR3 is made up of 15 amino acids.